This TCR beta chain stems from a study of T cell responses to AZD1222 COVID-19 vaccine. In the study overall: Both about-4-week and about-12-week second-dose recipients were combined. Study findings and constraints: Vaccine-associated CD4 TCRs spanned spike, dominant at 160-218 and 743-854.

Trimming took 4 bases from V and 3 from J, leaving 9 bases between them. From germline, CDR1 is SGDLS and CDR2 YYNGEE. This CDR3 region has 13 residues. As concerns this clone: Its antigen is undetermined.

Using immunoSEQ multiplex PCR, the repertoire was profiled, and TCRdb retains in-frame clones only, with some absent. The table lists 100,000 or so clones, 88% of them singletons, with 7% to 10% in the top ten. The receptor was isolated from an adult in good health. V is TRBV9 and J is TRBJ2-3; D gene unclear. The sample consisted of peripheral blood, taken on day 0 of AZD1222 vaccination. The chain's CDR3 is CASSPPWTDTQYF. The DNA of the CDR3 is TGTGCCAGCAGCCCCCCGTGGACAGATACGCAGTATTTT.